This T cell receptor (beta chain) came from a study of cytomegalovirus exposure and HLA in healthy donors. The CDR3 runs to 11 residues. Trimming cost V 10 bases and J 12 bases, with 18 bases left between them. From germline, CDR1 is LNHDA and CDR2 SQIVND (reference sequence). A multiplex PCR was run with 60 Vbeta primers and 13 Jbeta primers. Sequencing was performed with immunoSEQ multiplex PCR; in TCRdb, only in-frame clones are kept and a portion is missing. The sample holds some 160,000 clones, around 79% seen once. Sequencing used PBMCs. V usage is TRBV19 and J usage is TRBJ1-2, with TRBD1 as a possible D gene (5 bases). This clonotype was sampled from a woman aged 25 to 39 in good health and CMV-seronegative. Here the CDR3 reads CATHRGTAHTF. CDR3 DNA: TGTGCCACCCATCGGGGGACGGCCCACACCTTC.